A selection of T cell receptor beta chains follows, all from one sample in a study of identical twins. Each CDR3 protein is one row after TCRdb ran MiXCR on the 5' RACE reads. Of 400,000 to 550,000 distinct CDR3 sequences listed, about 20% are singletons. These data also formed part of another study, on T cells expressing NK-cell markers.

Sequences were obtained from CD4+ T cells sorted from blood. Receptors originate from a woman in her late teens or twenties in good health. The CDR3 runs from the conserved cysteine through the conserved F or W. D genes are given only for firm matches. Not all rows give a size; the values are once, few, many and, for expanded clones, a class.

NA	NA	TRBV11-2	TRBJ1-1	TGTGCCAGCAGCGTATACTACGAAGCTTTCTTT	CASSVYYEAFF
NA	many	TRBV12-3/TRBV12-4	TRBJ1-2	TGTGCCAGCAGCCCGGGGATAGGAGGCTACACCTTC	CASSPGIGGYTF
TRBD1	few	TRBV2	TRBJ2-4	TGTGCCAGCGGGACAGTAGCCAAAAACATTCAGTACTTC	CASGTVAKNIQYF
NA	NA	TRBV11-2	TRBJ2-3	TGTGCCAGCAGCTTTGGGACTCAACTAAGCACAGATACGCAGTATTTT	CASSFGTQLSTDTQYF
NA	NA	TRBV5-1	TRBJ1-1	TGCGCCAGCAGCTTGGGCCTCGAGGGGCCTGAAGCTTTCTTT	CASSLGLEGPEAFF
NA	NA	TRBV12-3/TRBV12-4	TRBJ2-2	TGTGCCAGCAGGACTCGAATCAGGGGTGGGGAGCTGTTTTTT	CASRTRIRGGELFF
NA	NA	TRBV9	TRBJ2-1	TGTGCCAGCAGCGTAGATGTCCGGGGGGCGAGAAATGAGCAGTTCTTC	CASSVDVRGARNEQFF
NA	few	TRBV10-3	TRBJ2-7	TGTGCCATCAGTGCCGGGCAGGGGCCCTACGAGCAGTACTTC	CAISAGQGPYEQYF
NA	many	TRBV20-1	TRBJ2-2	TGCAGTGCCGCAAATCCGAACACCGGGGAGCTGTTTTTT	CSAANPNTGELFF
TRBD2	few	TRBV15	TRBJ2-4	TGTGCCACCAGTCCGGGGGGGCCGGCCAAAAACATTCAGTACTTC	CATSPGGPAKNIQYF
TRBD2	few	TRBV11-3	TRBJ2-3	TGTGCCAGCAGCTTAGAATCAGCGGGATACACAGATACGCAGTATTTT	CASSLESAGYTDTQYF
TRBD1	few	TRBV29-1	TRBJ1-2	TGCAGCGCGAACAGGGGAGACTACACCTTC	CSANRGDYTF
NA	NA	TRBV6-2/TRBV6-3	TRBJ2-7	TGTGCCATCAGACTGTTCCACGAGCAGTACTTC	CAIRLFHEQYF